This section outlines one T cell receptor beta chain sequence together with its context. The CDR3 covers 18 residues. CDR1 and CDR2 (germline): SQVTM, ANQGSEA. V lost 6 bases, J lost 2 bases, and 29 bases lay in between. These data belong to a study of blood T cell repertoires in COVID-19. Study-level information: The United States, Italy and Spain supplied acute and convalescent COVID-19 samples. PBMCs, B-cell-depleted T cells, or T cells were the source of the cDNA or gDNA that made up the material.

As handled by the study authors: Amplifying reference gene primers gave estimates of nucleated cell counts. TCRdb's table, derived via immunoSEQ multiplex PCR, lists solely in-frame clones and lacks some. That table supplies the V and J calls and clone size; D and trimming were determined from the DNA. The table has 210,000 or so clones, more than 70% seen once; the top ten hold roughly 2.9%. Sequencing was performed on peripheral blood. This receptor was identified in a man aged 50 to 59 with active or convalescent COVID-19. The chain uses TRBV29-1 and TRBJ2-7; a weak D match, TRBD1 (6 bases). In nucleotides, the CDR3 is TGCAGCGTGCCGGTGTACAGTGAGGGGGAAAATGGGCCCTACGAGCAGTACTTC. Translating gives CSVPVYSEGENGPYEQYF.